This record covers a single T cell receptor beta chain. The sample is drawn from a study of cytomegalovirus exposure and HLA in healthy donors. Trimming cost V 3 bases and J 5 bases, with 12 bases left between them. The CDR3 extends over 14 amino acids. Germline V CDR1 and CDR2: SGDLS, YYNGEE. The PCR was carried out with 60 Vbeta primers and 13 Jbeta primers. The protocol was immunoSEQ multiplex PCR, while the TCRdb copy is restricted to in-frame clones and leaves out a portion. Of about 150,000 clones listed, more than 60% were seen once; the top ten hold under 11%. The specimen sequenced was PBMCs. This chain joins TRBV9 and TRBJ1-5; D possibly corresponds to TRBD1 (5 bases). This TCR was recovered from a man aged 25 to 40 in good health and CMV-seropositive. The CDR3, as DNA: TGTGCCAGCAGCGGAAAGACAGAGGATCAGCCCCAGCATTTT. This codes for CASSGKTEDQPQHF.